Presented here are 23 T cell receptor beta chains from one specimen sequenced in a study of T cell responses to AZD1222 COVID-19 vaccine. Sequencing used immunoSEQ multiplex PCR; TCRdb keeps in-frame clones, though not all of them. The table lists approximately 170,000 clones, around 91% of them singletons. Here the sequenced sample was peripheral blood, taken on day 0 of AZD1222 vaccination. The receptors here all came from an adult in good health.

This rearrangement joins TRBV5-1 to TRBJ1-1, with 7 bases lining up with TRBD1. CDR3 length equals 13 residues. Germline V gene data show CDR1 as SGHRS and CDR2 as YFSETQ. J gave up 4 bases and V 7 bases, and 7 bases lay outside the gene matches. The CDR3 reads CASGLQGTTEAFF. CDR3 in DNA: TGCGCCAGCGGATTACAGGGGACCACTGAAGCTTTCTTT.

V gene TRBV10-3 combines with J gene TRBJ2-1, with TRBD1 identical over 10 bases. The J segment lost 4 bases and the V segment lost 7 bases, leaving 7 bases of the junction unmatched. CDR3 size: 15 residues. CDR1 is ENHRY and CDR2 is SYGVKD in the germline V gene. The CDR3 protein is CAIMVGQGDYNEQFF. The CDR3, as DNA: TGTGCCATCATGGTTGGACAGGGGGATTACAATGAGCAGTTCTTC.

The chain joins TRBV5-1 to TRBJ2-6; TRBD1 matches at 7 bases. The germline gives CDR1 SGHRS, CDR2 YFSETQ. Germline trimming cut 4 bases from V and 0 bases from J; bases unmatched to any gene: 7. The length of the CDR3 is 17 residues. The CDR3, as DNA: TGCGCCAGCAGCAGGGGACAGCCTAGCTCTGGGGCCAACGTCCTGACTTTC. This sequence encodes CASSRGQPSSGANVLTF. Full variable domain (remainder filled in from reference TRBV5-1 and TRBJ2-6): KAGVTQTPRYLIKTRGQQVTLSCSPISGHRSVSWYQQTPGQGLQFLFEYFSETQRNKGNFPGRFSGRQFSNSRSEMNVSTLELGDSALYLCASSRGQPSSGANVLTFGAGSRLTVL.

The chain recombines TRBV9 with TRBJ1-3; no definite D call. V gave up 3 bases and J gave up 0 bases, with 10 bases separating them. The CDR3 covers 15 residues. Germline lookup yields CDR1 SGDLS and CDR2 YYNGEE. CDR3 nucleotides: TGTGCCAGCAGCGCGCTGGGTCGCTCTGGAAACACCATATATTTT. Translation gives CASSALGRSGNTIYF. The whole variable domain, filled in from reference TRBV9 and TRBJ1-3, reads DSGVTQTPKHLITATGQRVTLRCSPRSGDLSVYWYQQSLDQGLQFLIQYYNGEERAKGNILERFSAQQFPDLHSELNLSSLELGDSALYFCASSALGRSGNTIYFGEGSWLTVV.

The V call is TRBV4-1, the J call TRBJ2-1; a weak D match, TRBD2 (6 bases). Trimming cost V 0 bases and J 6 bases, with 18 bases left between them. Germline loops: CDR1 MGHRA, CDR2 YSYEKL. The CDR3 runs to 17 residues. The CDR3: CASSQDRETAISNEQFF. CDR3 DNA sequence: TGCGCCAGCAGCCAAGATCGGGAGACAGCAATAAGCAATGAGCAGTTCTTC.

The chain couples TRBV29-1 to TRBJ1-2; D is perhaps TRBD1 (6 bases). CDR1 and CDR2 from the germline V gene are SQVTM and ANQGSEA. CDR3 length: 11 residues. The V end lost 7 bases, the J end lost 2 bases, and 8 bases lay between the germline ends. The CDR3: CSAQGNYGYTF. CDR3 nucleotide sequence: TGCAGCGCCCAGGGGAACTATGGCTACACCTTC.

The chain joins TRBV5-1 to TRBJ1-2; D is uncertain. Trimming removed 0 bases at V and 4 bases at J, with 7 bases between. The CDR3 covers 13 residues. Germline V CDR1 and CDR2: SGHRS, YFSETQ. CDR3 amino acids: CASSLVRTYGYTF. The CDR3 DNA reads TGCGCCAGCAGCTTGGTTAGGACCTATGGCTACACCTTC.

V and J are TRBV7-9 and TRBJ2-3; D uncertain. From germline, CDR1 is SEHNR and CDR2 FQNEAQ (reference sequence). This CDR3 spans 12 amino acids. V was pared by 6 bases and J by 8 bases, with 12 bases between. CDR3: CASSSGGGTQYF. CDR3 coding DNA: TGTGCCAGCAGTTCAGGTGGTGGTACGCAGTATTTT.

The chain has TRBV4-1 and TRBJ1-4; TRBD1 matches at 7 bases. Germline assignment: CDR1 MGHRA and CDR2 YSYEKL. This CDR3 has 14 residues. V trimming: 8 bases; J trimming: 5 bases; junction bases outside the gene matches: 8. CDR3 sequence (DNA): TGCGCCAGCCGACGACAGGGTGGGAATGAAAAACTGTTTTTT. Amino acid sequence: CASRRQGGNEKLFF.

The chain recombines TRBV9 with TRBJ1-1; 7 bases agree with TRBD1. From germline, CDR1 is SGDLS and CDR2 YYNGEE. With V trimmed by 4 bases and J by 6 bases, 6 bases remained unmatched. The CDR3 has 13 amino acids. The CDR3 nucleotides are TGTGCCAGCAGCCCCTGGACAGGAGCTGAAGCTTTCTTT. The encoded protein is CASSPWTGAEAFF.

This rearrangement joins TRBV27 to TRBJ2-6, with no clear D. Germline CDR1 is MNHEY and CDR2 is SMNVEV (reference sequence). Deletions cut 6 bases from V and 0 bases from J, with 12 bases between. This CDR3 has 16 residues. CDR3 in amino acids: CASSFHGASGANVLTF. The DNA of the CDR3 is TGTGCCAGCAGCTTCCACGGAGCCTCTGGGGCCAACGTCCTGACTTTC.

This chain links TRBV10-3 with TRBJ2-1; D may be TRBD1 (8 bases). V lost 0 bases and J 3 bases, leaving 15 bases between the germline ends. CDR1 and CDR2 (germline): ENHRY, SYGVKD. The CDR3 extends over 17 amino acids. CDR3 nucleotides: TGTGCCATCAGTGAGTCGCGGGGGACAGGTGGCTACAATGAGCAGTTCTTC. Encoded protein: CAISESRGTGGYNEQFF.

V usage is TRBV12-3 or TRBV12-4 and J usage is TRBJ2-7; D possibly matches TRBD1 or TRBD2 (6 bases each). V dropped 6 bases and J dropped 2 bases, with 11 bases sitting between them. The CDR3 has 13 residues. DNA of the CDR3: TGTGCCAGCAGCTGGGGGGCCGCCTACGAGCAGTACTTC. Translated, it gives CASSWGAAYEQYF.

V and J are TRBV25-1 and TRBJ2-3, with unresolved D. V gave up 8 bases and J gave up 2 bases, with 17 bases separating them. This CDR3 contains 15 residues. Germline CDR1 is MGHDK and CDR2 is SYGVNS. The CDR3 region is CASARIGRNTDTQYF. For the CDR3, the DNA is TGTGCCAGCGCTCGAATCGGCAGGAACACAGATACGCAGTATTTT.

V usage is TRBV3-1 (or the pseudogene TRBV3-2) and J usage is TRBJ2-1; D call uncertain. Per the germline V gene, CDR1 is LGHDT and CDR2 is YNNKEL (reference sequence). The CDR3 runs 16 residues. V lost 4 bases to trimming and J lost 1 base, with 14 bases between them. CDR3 bases: TGTGCCAGCAGCCTGGGTGGGCGTATTTCCTACAATGAGCAGTTCTTC. It translates to CASSLGGRISYNEQFF.

This chain joins TRBV19 and TRBJ2-3; a possible D gene is TRBD2 (5 bases). CDR3 size: 15 residues. CDR1 is LNHDA and CDR2 is SQIVND in the germline V gene (reference sequence). Trimming stripped 5 bases from V and 0 bases from J, with 12 bases between. DNA of the CDR3: TGTGCCAGTAGTCCCCGGGGTTACAGCACAGATACGCAGTATTTT. This encodes CASSPRGYSTDTQYF.

The rearrangement joins TRBV5-6 to TRBJ1-5, with a tentative D call TRBD1 (6 bases). The CDR3 runs 16 residues. The germline gives CDR1 SGHDT, CDR2 YYEEEE. Trimming shortened V by 6 bases and J by 1 base, and 17 bases separated the two germline ends. The CDR3 region is CASIKAGAGSNQPQHF. CDR3 DNA: TGTGCCAGCATCAAGGCGGGGGCTGGGAGCAATCAGCCCCAGCATTTT.

The J gene is TRBJ1-5, the V gene TRBV9; 10 nucleotides align to TRBD1. V lost 3 bases, J lost 6 bases, and 3 bases stayed unmatched. The CDR3 consists of 14 residues. Germline-derived CDR1 and CDR2 are SGDLS and YYNGEE. CDR3 nucleotide sequence: TGTGCCAGCAGCGACGGGACAGGGGCTCAGCCCCAGCATTTT. Encoded protein: CASSDGTGAQPQHF.

The rearrangement uses TRBV4-2 and TRBJ2-3; tentatively, D is TRBD1 (5 bases). Trimming took 1 base from V and 2 from J, leaving 13 bases between them. CDR3 size: 16 residues. CDR1 and CDR2 from the germline V gene are LGHNA and YNFKEQ. The CDR3 protein is CASSQGQGEYTDTQYF. DNA for the CDR3: TGTGCCAGCAGCCAAGGGCAGGGCGAGTACACAGATACGCAGTATTTT.

Comment on this clone: The germline gene is not matched at one end of the junction; a read error may be the cause. The chain links TRBV12-3 or TRBV12-4 to TRBJ2-7; 8 bases align to TRBD1. The CDR3 is 11 amino acids. In DNA form, the CDR3 reads TGTGCCAGCAGTGCGCCGGGACAGGAGACTTTC. Protein product: CASSAPGQETF.

Only a few counts were recorded for this clone. The CDR3 loop is CASSSGYEQYF. CDR3 nucleotide sequence: TGTGCCAGCAGCTCGGGTTACGAGCAGTACTTC. V is TRBV5-4 and J is TRBJ2-7, with D unclear. The germline V gene has CDR1 SGHNT and CDR2 YYREEE (reference sequence). The V end was cut by 3 bases, the J end by 4 bases, with 5 bases between. The CDR3 has 11 amino acids.

The genes are TRBV7-8 and TRBJ2-2, with TRBD1 matching over 7 bases. With 5 bases clipped from V and 0 bases from J, the junction kept 6 bases outside the gene matches. This CDR3 spans 16 amino acids. CDR1 and CDR2 (germline): SGHVS, FQNEAQ. The DNA for the CDR3 is TGTGCCAGCAGCAGACAGGGACGTGCGAACACCGGGGAGCTGTTTTTT. Translated: CASSRQGRANTGELFF.

The genes are TRBV6-6 and TRBJ1-6; 8 bases align to TRBD1. The CDR3 totals 15 residues. In germline, CDR1 is MNHNY, CDR2 SVGAGI (reference sequence). V lost 6 bases to trimming and J lost 7 bases; unmatched junction nucleotides: 8. The CDR3: CASSLTGALNSPLHF. The CDR3 DNA reads as TGTGCCAGCAGCCTGACAGGGGCACTCAATTCACCCCTCCACTTT.